This TCR beta chain was observed in a study of shared clonotypes between healthy human individuals. Clones were sequenced by immunoSEQ multiplex PCR, and TCRdb holds only the in-frame ones, with some missing. The table shows approximately 2.5 million clones, with around nine tenths occurring only once. The count of this clone is one. The sequenced sample consisted of naive CD4+ T cells sorted from blood. Documented subset: CD45RA+ positively selected. This receptor was identified in a man aged 18-30 years in good health.

The CDR3 sequence: CASSGGQRINQPQHF. The CDR3 DNA reads as TGTGCCAGCAGTGGGGGGCAGAGGATAAATCAGCCCCAGCATTTT. The chain combines TRBV2 with TRBJ1-5; tentative D call: TRBD1 (6 bases). Germline V lookup: CDR1 SNHLY, CDR2 FYNNEI. V was clipped by 4 bases and J by 4 bases, with 14 bases between them. CDR3 length: 15 amino acids.